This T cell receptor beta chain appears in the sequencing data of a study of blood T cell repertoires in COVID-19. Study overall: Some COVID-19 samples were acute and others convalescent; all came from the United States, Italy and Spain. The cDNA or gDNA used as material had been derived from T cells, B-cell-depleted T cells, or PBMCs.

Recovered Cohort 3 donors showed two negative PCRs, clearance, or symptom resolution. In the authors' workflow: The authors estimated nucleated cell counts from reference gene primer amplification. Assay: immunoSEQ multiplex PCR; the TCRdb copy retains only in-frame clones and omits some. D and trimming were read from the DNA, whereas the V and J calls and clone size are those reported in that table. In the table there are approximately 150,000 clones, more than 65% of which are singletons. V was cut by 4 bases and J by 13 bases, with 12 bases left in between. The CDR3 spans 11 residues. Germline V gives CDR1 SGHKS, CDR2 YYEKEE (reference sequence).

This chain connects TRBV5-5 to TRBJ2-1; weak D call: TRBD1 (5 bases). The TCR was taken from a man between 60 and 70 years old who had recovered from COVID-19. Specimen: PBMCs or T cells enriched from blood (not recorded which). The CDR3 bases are TGTGCCAGCAGCCCGGCCAGGGTACAGTTCTTC. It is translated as CASSPARVQFF.